Following are 23 T cell receptor beta chains from one sample sequenced in a study of beta chain features in type 1 diabetes. Since all of the isolated RNA was reverse transcribed, expressed TCRB transcripts were what got sequenced. The assay was immunoSEQ multiplex PCR, and TCRdb's table has in-frame clones only and misses some. The data hold 150,000 or so clones, with over 8.5% observed a single time. The specimen was central memory CD4+ T cells from blood. Receptors originate from a man aged 18 to 35 in good health.

This clone was seen only a few times. The chain employs TRBV29-1 and TRBJ2-2, with 9 bases identical to TRBD2. The CDR3 runs to 15 residues. CDR1 is SQVTM, CDR2 ANQGSEA, per germline. Trimming removed 4 bases from V and 5 bases from J; junction bases left unmatched: 8. The CDR3 region is CSVGMTSGLTGELFF. CDR3 nucleotides: TGCAGCGTTGGGATGACTAGCGGTCTTACCGGGGAGCTGTTTTTT.

Concerning this clone itself: This sample includes further DNA sequences coding for the same CDR3. This chain links TRBV5-6 with TRBJ2-5, with D perhaps TRBD1 (6 bases). Deletions cut 1 base from V and 0 bases from J, with 7 bases between. CDR1 and CDR2 (germline): SGHDT, YYEEEE. CDR3 length: 14 amino acids. The CDR3 nucleotides read TGTGCCAGCAGCTTGAGGGGGAACCAAGAGACCCAGTACTTC. As protein: CASSLRGNQETQYF.

With respect to this clone: Within the sample, other DNA sequences also encode this same CDR3. The gene calls are TRBV14 and TRBJ2-1; no firm D call. Germline V CDR1 and CDR2: SGHDN, FVKESK. The CDR3 sequence is 13 residues long. V shed 0 bases and J shed 7 bases, with 7 bases lying between them. The CDR3 region is CASSQDRRNEQFF. The CDR3 DNA sequence: TGTGCCAGCAGCCAAGATAGGCGTAATGAGCAGTTCTTC.

The chain uses TRBV6-5 and TRBJ2-7, with D perhaps matching TRBD2 (6 bases). The ends were cut back, 6 bases at V and 6 bases at J, with 18 bases in the middle. This CDR3 has 14 amino acids. Germline V gene lookup returns CDR1 MNHEY and CDR2 SVGAGI. The CDR3 DNA reads TGTGCCAGCAGCCGCGAGCGGGCCGTAGGCGAGCAGTACTTC. Its translation: CASSRERAVGEQYF.

This clone came up a few times. The chain joins TRBV7-2 to TRBJ1-3; 7 bases map to TRBD1. Per the germline V gene, CDR1 is SGHTA and CDR2 is FQGNSA. With 4 bases clipped from V and 3 bases from J, the junction kept 12 bases outside the gene matches. The CDR3 runs 17 residues. As DNA, the CDR3 is TGTGCCAGCAGCTCCACCGAGGGGGCCCGGGTTGGAAACACCATATATTTT. Protein sequence: CASSSTEGARVGNTIYF.

V gene TRBV7-9 combines with J gene TRBJ2-7; TRBD1 is a possible D gene (6 bases). The CDR3 has 14 residues. Trimming cost V 5 bases and J 7 bases, with 18 bases left between them. Germline CDR1 SEHNR, CDR2 FQNEAQ (reference sequence). The CDR3 sequence: CASSQPDRPREQYF. For the CDR3, the DNA is TGTGCCAGCAGCCAACCCGACAGGCCTCGGGAGCAGTACTTC.

This rearrangement joins TRBV25-1 to TRBJ1-2; 7 nucleotides align to TRBD1. Per germline, CDR1 MGHDK and CDR2 SYGVNS. Trimming cost V 7 bases and J 5 bases; bases outside gene matches: 10. The CDR3 consists of 14 residues. The CDR3 is CASTSQGQTYGYTF. CDR3 nucleotide sequence: TGTGCCAGCACAAGTCAGGGACAGACGTATGGCTACACCTTC.

The V and J genes are TRBV27 and TRBJ2-3; no definite D call. Trimming pared 6 bases from V and 0 bases from J, leaving 7 bases between. The CDR3 totals 13 residues. The V gene's germline CDR1 is MNHEY and CDR2 SMNVEV (reference sequence). CDR3 protein: CASSQYSTDTQYF. CDR3 in DNA: TGTGCCAGCAGCCAATATAGCACAGATACGCAGTATTTT.

The genes are TRBV11-2 and TRBJ2-3; 7 bases match TRBD1. There are 17 residues in the CDR3. Germline CDR1 reads SGHAT; CDR2 reads FQNNGV. The ends lost 5 bases at V and 0 bases at J; junction bases unmatched: 11. The CDR3 nucleotides are TGTGCCAGCAGCCCACCTAGAGGGACAGCTAGCACAGATACGCAGTATTTT. Translating gives CASSPPRGTASTDTQYF.

The V and J genes are TRBV2 and TRBJ2-5, with 7 bases lining up with TRBD2. This CDR3 comprises 14 residues. Germline V gives CDR1 SNHLY, CDR2 FYNNEI. Trimming at V came to 6 bases and at J to 3 bases, leaving 7 bases not matched to a gene. The CDR3 sequence is CASRKGRGKETQYF. For the CDR3, the DNA is TGTGCCAGCAGGAAGGGGCGGGGGAAAGAGACCCAGTACTTC.

This clone was seen many times. Other DNA variants within this sample encode the same CDR3. This chain uses TRBV4-2 with TRBJ1-2; 7 bases match TRBD1. Trimming removed 1 base from V and 4 bases from J; junction bases left unmatched: 3. The CDR3 length is 14 residues. The germline V gene encodes CDR1 LGHNA and CDR2 YNFKEQ. The CDR3 DNA sequence: TGTGCCAGCAGCCAAGGACAGGGATCCTATGGCTACACCTTC. This codes for CASSQGQGSYGYTF.

This clone was observed a handful of times. The V call is TRBV4-2, the J call TRBJ2-1; D unclear. CDR1 is LGHNA, CDR2 YNFKEQ, per germline. The CDR3 runs to 13 residues. The germline V and J ends were trimmed by 4 bases and 8 bases, with 12 bases remaining between them. In DNA form, the CDR3 reads TGTGCCAGCAGCCGAGATAGTGTCTATGAGCAGTTCTTC. Protein product: CASSRDSVYEQFF.

The chain couples TRBV29-1 to TRBJ2-7; D remains ambiguous. The V gene's germline CDR1 is SQVTM and CDR2 ANQGSEA. V lost 7 bases, J lost 4 bases, and 8 bases lay in between. This CDR3 has 10 residues. CDR3 region: CSADSYEQYF. The CDR3 nucleotides are TGCAGCGCCGATTCTTACGAGCAGTACTTC.

The chain has TRBV4-2 and TRBJ2-2; no reliable D call. Germline-derived CDR1 and CDR2 are LGHNA and YNFKEQ. Deletions cut 0 bases from V and 2 bases from J, with 1 base between. The CDR3 extends over 13 amino acids. Here the CDR3 DNA reads TGTGCCAGCAGCCAAGAAAACACCGGGGAGCTGTTTTTT. It yields the protein CASSQENTGELFF.

The chain has TRBV29-1 and TRBJ2-5; D is perhaps TRBD1 (5 bases). The end of the DNA is better explained by TRBJ2-7, so the J call may be wrong. This CDR3 region has 13 residues. Germline V gives CDR1 SQVTM, CDR2 ANQGSEA. The CDR3 DNA follows: TGCAGCGTTTCCTCAGGGAATCGGTACGAGCAGTACTTC. This codes for CSVSSGNRYEQYF.

This clone turned up a few times. The chain is built from TRBV7-9 and TRBJ1-2, with TRBD1 as a possible D gene (5 bases). CDR1 SEHNR and CDR2 FQNEAQ come from the germline V gene (reference sequence). The CDR3 has 13 amino acids. V was pared by 7 bases and J by 6 bases, with 15 bases between. CDR3 bases: TGTGCCAGCAAAAAGACAGTGGGCCATGGCTACACCTTC. Translation: CASKKTVGHGYTF. Full variable domain (missing parts from reference TRBV7-9 and TRBJ1-2): DTGVSQNPRHKITKRGQNVTFRCDPISEHNRLYWYRQTLGQGPEFLTYFQNEAQLEKSRLLSDRFSAERPKGSFSTLEIQRTEQGDSAMYLCASKKTVGHGYTFGSGTRLTVV.

A single count supports this clone. J is TRBJ2-4 and V is TRBV5-1, with a possible D match to TRBD2 (6 bases). V shed 2 bases and J shed 9 bases, with 12 bases lying between them. The CDR3 extends over 13 amino acids. Germline loops: CDR1 SGHRS, CDR2 YFSETQ. The CDR3 bases are TGCGCCAGCAGCTTCAGGGAGCGGGCCATTCAGTACTTC. This sequence encodes CASSFRERAIQYF.

The chain joins TRBV27 to TRBJ2-7, with D possibly being TRBD2 (6 bases). The germline CDR1 and CDR2 sequences are MNHEY and SMNVEV (reference sequence). CDR3 size: 13 residues. The V end was cut by 5 bases, the J end by 4 bases, with 12 bases between. The CDR3 spells CASSRVGRYEQYF. The CDR3 DNA reads as TGTGCCAGCAGTCGCGTAGGGAGGTACGAGCAGTACTTC.

This clone was seen a handful of times. The chain recombines TRBV5-1 with TRBJ1-1, with D perhaps TRBD1 (6 bases). Deletions cut 3 bases from V and 0 bases from J, with 15 bases between. The CDR3 is 16 amino acids. Germline V gene data show CDR1 as SGHRS and CDR2 as YFSETQ. CDR3 protein: CASSSLPTGMNTEAFF. CDR3 DNA: TGCGCCAGCAGCTCGCTCCCTACAGGGATGAACACTGAAGCTTTCTTT.

This clone has more than one count but fewer than ten. J is TRBJ2-6 and V is TRBV28; 9 bases line up with TRBD1. V shed 5 bases, J shed 0 bases, and the junction held 8 bases outside the gene matches. Looked up from germline, CDR1 is MDHEN and CDR2 is SYDVKM. CDR3 length: 18 residues. CDR3 sequence (DNA): TGTGCCAGCAGTCCGGGACAGGGCGTACTCTCTGGGGCCAACGTCCTGACTTTC. It is translated as CASSPGQGVLSGANVLTF.

A few counts support this clone. This chain connects TRBV12-5 to TRBJ1-1, with D perhaps matching TRBD1 (5 bases). Germline loops: CDR1 LGHNT, CDR2 FRNRAP. The CDR3 totals 13 residues. Trimming removed 5 bases from V and 11 bases from J, with 18 bases in between. DNA for the CDR3: TGTGCTAGTGGTGCCTCAGGGTCCGGCGTTGCTTTCTTT. It yields the protein CASGASGSGVAFF.

The table lists this clone with a few counts. The genes are TRBV10-3 and TRBJ2-7; TRBD2 agrees at 7 bases. V was pared by 0 bases and J by 6 bases, with 8 bases of the junction left unmatched. Germline CDR1 is ENHRY and CDR2 is SYGVKD. CDR3 length equals 15 residues. In nucleotides, the CDR3 is TGTGCCATCAGTGAGTCGGGGAGGGACGCGGGCGAGCAGTACTTC. Translation gives CAISESGRDAGEQYF.

In its sample, this clone was seen a few times. The same CDR3 is also encoded by other DNA sequences in this sample. V is TRBV7-2 and J is TRBJ2-7, with 10 bases lining up with TRBD2. The ends lost 5 bases at V and 0 bases at J; junction bases unmatched: 4. The CDR3 has 15 residues. Looked up from germline, CDR1 is SGHTA and CDR2 is FQGNSA. The CDR3 here is CASSPWTSGSYEQYF. For the CDR3, the DNA is TGTGCCAGCAGCCCCTGGACTAGCGGCTCCTACGAGCAGTACTTC.